The entry that follows covers one T cell receptor (beta chain) sequence. Its antigen remains unidentified. Donors sampled were nominally healthy, though unrecorded immune exposures were likely. The data stem from a study of cytomegalovirus exposure and HLA in healthy donors. The PCR ran on 60 Vbeta and 13 Jbeta primers. Sequencing used immunoSEQ multiplex PCR; TCRdb keeps in-frame clones, though not all of them. The sample carries about 190,000 clones, roughly 86% recorded once. General study findings and limits: Follow-up analysis later connected one missense variant in DCLRE1C with trimming of TCR beta V- and J-genes. Among the CMV-associated chains, three were confirmed in vitro as specific for CMV antigens. HLA allele associations emerged for fewer than 20,000 TCR beta sequences in a later analysis, at 0.05 false discovery rate.

Sample: PBMCs. The TCR sequence derives from a young woman in good health and CMV-seronegative.

Here the CDR3 DNA reads TGTGCCAGCTCACCAGCTGGCCCGAGGGAAAGCTACACCTTC. This codes for CASSPAGPRESYTF. J is TRBJ1-2 and V is TRBV18; the D is unclear. This CDR3 comprises 14 residues. Germline V gene sequence: CDR1 KGHSH, CDR2 LQKENI. V dropped 2 bases and J dropped 9 bases, with 16 bases sitting between them.